This TCR beta chain was sequenced during a study of regulatory T cells in long-lasting Graves disease. CDR3-region Arm-PCR and iRepertoire HTBI primers produced the TCR beta libraries. TCRdb ran MiXCR on the multiplex PCR reads and lists one entry per CDR3 protein. The sample carries approximately 540,000 distinct CDR3 sequences, around 12% recorded once. This clonotype came up many times. Trimming removed 2 bases from V and 6 bases from J, with 8 bases in between. The CDR3 runs 13 residues. Germline assignment: CDR1 SNHLY and CDR2 FYNNEI. Time point given: newly diagnosed GD, antithyroid drugs for less than 3 months. TCR sequences were obtained from RNA taken from PBMCs. These sequences were also reported in another study, on T cells in Graves' hyperthyroidism and ophthalmopathy.

The chain links TRBV2 to TRBJ1-5; D gene unclear. This clonotype was sampled from a woman in her thirties with Graves disease. Here the sequenced sample was peripheral blood mononuclear cells (PBMCs), taken at new diagnosis, from a patient treated with antithyroid drugs. The CDR3, as DNA: TGTGCCAGCAGTGAACATCGGGGTCAGCCCCAGCATTTT. This encodes CASSEHRGQPQHF.